Below, 30 T cell receptor beta chains from the same sample are listed, as sequenced in a study of OX40 agonist ivuxolimab in advanced cancers. Method: immunoSEQ multiplex PCR; TCRdb's copy keeps in-frame clones and lacks some. The sample carries roughly 72,000 clones, 81% recorded once. The sample in question was CD4+ or CD8+ T cells sorted from blood, obtained in a trial of the OX40 agonist ivuxolimab. These receptors came from an adult with an advanced solid tumor such as melanoma, head and neck, liver or kidney cancer.

V usage is TRBV29-1 and J usage is TRBJ1-5; D not certain. CDR1 is SQVTM and CDR2 is ANQGSEA in the germline V gene. The V end was cut by 1 base, the J end by 0 bases, with 4 bases between. This CDR3 contains 13 residues. Here the CDR3 DNA reads TGCAGCGTTGAAGTAGATAGCAATCAGCCCCAGCATTTT. Protein: CSVEVDSNQPQHF. The variable domain in full, with the rest retrieved from reference TRBV29-1 and TRBJ1-5, is SAVISQKPSRDICQRGTSLTIQCQVDSQVTMMFWYRQQPGQSLTLIATANQGSEATYESGFVIDKFPISRPNLTFSTLTVSNMSPEDSSIYLCSVEVDSNQPQHFGDGTRLSIL.

CDR3 sequence reads: CASGPRQGAVGYTF. The CDR3 DNA reads as TGCGCCAGCGGTCCCAGACAGGGGGCCGTTGGCTACACCTTC. The V call is TRBV4-3, the J call TRBJ1-2; 10 nucleotides align to TRBD1. This CDR3 contains 14 residues. V lost 8 bases and J lost 7; bases outside the gene matches: 10. Germline V gene sequence: CDR1 LGHNA, CDR2 YSLEER.

Comment on this clone: The germline gene is not matched at one end of the junction; a read error may be the cause. The chain links TRBV2 to TRBJ2-7; 12 bases are a match to TRBD2. The CDR3 length is 14 residues. The germline V gene encodes CDR1 SNHLY and CDR2 FYNNEI. CDR3 amino acids: CASNPGLAGYKQYF. The CDR3 DNA is TGTGCCAGCAACCCGGGACTAGCGGGCTACAAGCAGTACTTC.

This sequence joins TRBV6-6 and TRBJ1-3, with 7 positions matching TRBD1. The CDR3 has 14 residues. Germline values: CDR1 MNHNY, CDR2 SVGAGI (reference sequence). V shed 5 bases, J shed 4 bases, and the junction held 5 bases outside the gene matches. The chain's CDR3 is CASSLTGKGNTIYF. DNA for the CDR3: TGTGCCAGCAGTCTGACAGGGAAGGGAAACACCATATATTTT.

This rearrangement joins TRBV10-1 to TRBJ1-1; no clear D gene. CDR3 length equals 18 residues. Between the trimmed V and J ends, which lost 0 bases and 3 bases, there was a span of 20 bases. Per germline, CDR1 WNHNN and CDR2 SYGVQD (reference sequence). The CDR3 nucleotides are TGCGCCAGCAGTGAGTCTTTCCCCGGTTCCTCGTGGGACACTGAAGCTTTCTTT. As protein: CASSESFPGSSWDTEAFF.

V gene TRBV6-1 combines with J gene TRBJ2-3, with TRBD2 matching 11 bases. The CDR3 loop spans 16 amino acids. Germline CDR1 is MNHNS and CDR2 is SASEGT. V lost 2 bases to trimming and J lost 7 bases; unmatched junction nucleotides: 8. The CDR3 protein is CASSEPGSGGAHTQYF. The CDR3 DNA follows: TGTGCCAGCAGTGAACCAGGTAGCGGGGGGGCACATACGCAGTATTTT.

A few counts support this clone. V is TRBV11-1 and J is TRBJ1-6; possibly TRBD1 for D (5 bases). With 1 base removed from V and 10 bases from J, the gap between germline ends came to 14 bases. This CDR3 contains 15 residues. Germline V lookup: CDR1 SGHAT, CDR2 FQDESV (reference sequence). CDR3 DNA: TGTGCCAGCAGCTTAGGAGCATCAGGGAGATCACCCCTCCACTTT. This encodes CASSLGASGRSPLHF. The variable domain in full, completed from reference TRBV11-1 and TRBJ1-6, reads EAEVAQSPRYKITEKSQAVAFWCDPISGHATLYWYRQILGQGPELLVQFQDESVVDDSQLPKDRFSAERLKGVDSTLKIQPAELGDSAMYLCASSLGASGRSPLHFGNGTRLTVT.

The rearrangement joins TRBV2 to TRBJ1-2; D call uncertain. The V end was cut by 3 bases, the J end by 6 bases, with 11 bases between. Germline V gene lookup returns CDR1 SNHLY and CDR2 FYNNEI. The CDR3 covers 13 residues. In DNA form, the CDR3 reads TGTGCCAGCAGTGATATTACCCTAGATGGCTACACCTTC. This gives the protein CASSDITLDGYTF.

V is TRBV18 and J is TRBJ2-7; D not resolved. CDR1 and CDR2 from the germline V gene are KGHSH and LQKENI. The ends were cut back, 4 bases at V and 3 bases at J, with 10 bases in the middle. The CDR3 length is 13 residues. The CDR3 coding sequence is TGTGCCAGCTCACTAACCGAAATCTACGAGCAGTACTTC. Its protein product is CASSLTEIYEQYF.

The chain carries TRBV4-1 and TRBJ1-1; no clear D. Germline-derived CDR1 and CDR2 are MGHRA and YSYEKL. The V and J ends lost 1 base and 3 bases respectively, with 15 bases between them. This CDR3 is built from 16 residues. The CDR3 nucleotides read TGCGCCAGCAGCCAAGCCGGGAGAGGGCTCGACACTGAAGCTTTCTTT. Translating it yields CASSQAGRGLDTEAFF.

The genes are TRBV6-4 and TRBJ2-1, with 9 positions matching TRBD2. The CDR3 totals 14 residues. Germline CDR1 is MRHNA and CDR2 is SNTAGT. V was pared by 3 bases and J by 3 bases, with 0 bases of the junction left unmatched. CDR3 bases: TGTGCCAGCAGTGAGCGGGAGGGCTACAATGAGCAGTTCTTC. This gives the protein CASSEREGYNEQFF.

The chain recombines TRBV11-2 with TRBJ1-6, with 8 bases fitting TRBD1. Losses at the gene ends were 3 bases for V and 8 bases for J; bases not matched to a gene: 3. This CDR3 comprises 14 residues. CDR1 and CDR2 from the germline V gene are SGHAT and FQNNGV. The CDR3 region has the DNA TGTGCCAGCAGCTTGGACAGGGTCGATTCACCCCTCCACTTT. Protein sequence: CASSLDRVDSPLHF.

The chain uses TRBV18 and TRBJ2-2; unclear D gene. Trimming left V 3 bases short and J 4 bases short, with 6 bases between. Germline assignment: CDR1 KGHSH and CDR2 LQKENI. CDR3 length equals 13 residues. CDR3 loop: CASSPGSTGELFF. For the CDR3, the DNA is TGTGCCAGCTCACCGGGTTCCACCGGGGAGCTGTTTTTT.

Note on this clone: Distinct nucleotide sequences in the sample also encode this CDR3. V is TRBV6-5 and J is TRBJ1-1; 7 positions agree with TRBD1. V was pared by 3 bases and J by 5 bases, with 9 bases of the junction left unmatched. The V gene's germline CDR1 is MNHEY and CDR2 SVGAGI. CDR3 length: 15 residues. The CDR3 sequence is CASSYSRTGDTEAFF. The CDR3 nucleotides are TGTGCCAGCAGTTATTCCCGCACAGGGGATACTGAAGCTTTCTTT.

The V call is TRBV27, the J call TRBJ2-3, with D possibly TRBD2 on 6 matching bases. Trimming removed 0 bases from V and 7 bases from J, with 8 bases in between. Germline-derived CDR1 and CDR2 are MNHEY and SMNVEV (reference sequence). This CDR3 has 13 amino acids. The CDR3 loop is CASSLSAGNTQYF. The DNA for the CDR3 is TGTGCCAGCAGTTTATCGGCGGGAAATACGCAGTATTTT.

This chain links TRBV2 with TRBJ2-5, with 10 bases lining up with TRBD2. The CDR3 contains 14 residues. J lost 5 bases, V lost 8 bases, and 8 bases had no gene match. Per germline, CDR1 SNHLY and CDR2 FYNNEI. DNA for the CDR3: TGTGCCAGCTCCGCCGGGACTAGCGCGGAGACCCAGTACTTC. Translation gives CASSAGTSAETQYF.

The gene calls are TRBV4-2 and TRBJ2-1; 9 positions agree with TRBD1. V lost 2 bases and J lost 10; bases outside the gene matches: 6. The CDR3 covers 14 residues. Germline values: CDR1 LGHNA, CDR2 YNFKEQ. The CDR3 loop reads CASSQIQGAQEQFF. The CDR3 nucleotides read TGTGCCAGCAGCCAAATACAGGGGGCACAAGAGCAGTTCTTC.

This chain connects TRBV4-2 to TRBJ2-5; the D gene is possibly TRBD1 (6 bases). Between the trimmed V and J ends, which lost 4 bases and 5 bases, there was a span of 17 bases. CDR3 size: 15 residues. The germline V gene encodes CDR1 LGHNA and CDR2 YNFKEQ. The CDR3 loop is CASSRQTGIRETQYF. In nucleotides, the CDR3 is TGTGCCAGCAGCCGTCAAACAGGGATTCGGGAGACCCAGTACTTC.

The J gene is TRBJ2-7, the V gene TRBV5-1, with D perhaps matching TRBD1 (7 bases). Trimming removed 10 bases from V and 5 bases from J, with 25 bases in between. CDR1 and CDR2 (germline): SGHRS, YFSETQ. There are 15 residues in the CDR3. The CDR3 coding sequence is TGCGCCCCGTTAACGCAGGGGGGAATTCGGGACGAGCAGTACTTC. Residues: CAPLTQGGIRDEQYF.

The chain uses TRBV5-1 and TRBJ1-4, with D tentatively TRBD1 (5 bases). V was trimmed by 5 bases and J by 6 bases, leaving 14 bases between them. The CDR3 has 14 residues. Germline loops: CDR1 SGHRS, CDR2 YFSETQ. CDR3 sequence: CASRKTASYEKLFF. For the CDR3, the DNA is TGCGCCAGCAGGAAGACAGCTTCTTATGAAAAACTGTTTTTT.

The rearrangement joins TRBV5-1 to TRBJ2-6, with D possibly being TRBD1 (5 bases). The CDR3 is 13 residues long. Per the germline V gene, CDR1 is SGHRS and CDR2 is YFSETQ. The V gene lost 3 bases and the J gene lost 8 bases, with 9 bases spanning the gap. CDR3 amino acids: CASSSDSPNVLTF. The DNA of the CDR3 is TGCGCCAGCAGCTCAGACAGTCCCAACGTCCTGACTTTC.

The chain couples TRBV10-3 to TRBJ1-5, with D possibly matching TRBD1 (5 bases). Germline CDR1 is ENHRY and CDR2 is SYGVKD. CDR3 length equals 15 residues. V lost 3 bases, J lost 3 bases, and 12 bases lay in between. CDR3 sequence reads: CAISEGTSSNQPQHF. The CDR3, as DNA: TGTGCCATCAGTGAAGGGACGTCGTCCAATCAGCCCCAGCATTTT.

V gene TRBV5-6 combines with J gene TRBJ1-4; TRBD1 agrees at 7 bases. The J segment lost 8 bases and the V segment lost 5 bases, leaving 6 bases of the junction unmatched. The germline CDR1 and CDR2 sequences are SGHDT and YYEEEE. This CDR3 has 13 residues. The CDR3 region is CASSQQGREKLFF. CDR3 DNA sequence: TGTGCCAGCAGTCAACAGGGGAGGGAAAAACTGTTTTTT.

This rearrangement joins TRBV27 to TRBJ2-2; D might be TRBD1 (5 bases). In germline, CDR1 is MNHEY, CDR2 SMNVEV (reference sequence). V lost 5 bases, J lost 3 bases, and 16 bases lay in between. This CDR3 is 16 amino acids long. CDR3 amino acids: CASSQIPTGYTGELFF. In nucleotides, the CDR3 is TGTGCCAGCAGTCAAATACCTACAGGATACACCGGGGAGCTGTTTTTT.

This sequence joins TRBV5-4 and TRBJ2-5, with D unresolved. This CDR3 has 16 residues. CDR1 and CDR2 from the germline V gene are SGHNT and YYREEE (reference sequence). Deletions cut 0 bases from V and 4 bases from J, with 16 bases between. The CDR3 region has the DNA TGTGCCAGCAGCTTGGTTGGGGTCCCAAACGGAGAGACCCAGTACTTC. It codes for CASSLVGVPNGETQYF.

The chain employs TRBV5-1 and TRBJ2-5; perhaps TRBD2 as D (7 bases). CDR1 and CDR2 from the germline V gene are SGHRS and YFSETQ. The CDR3 contains 18 residues. Trimming removed 4 bases at V and 3 bases at J, with 25 bases between. CDR3 DNA sequence: TGCGCCAGCAGCGCCACTAGCTACGGGGGGCTATCTAAAGAGACCCAGTACTTC. Translation gives CASSATSYGGLSKETQYF.

This clone is a singleton in its sample. The chain couples TRBV30 to TRBJ1-2; maybe TRBD1 (5 bases). Germline CDR1 and CDR2: GTSNPN and SVGIG (reference sequence). The CDR3 is 14 amino acids. Trimming cost V 1 base and J 4 bases, with 13 bases left between them. This CDR3 reads CAWSGGPKFYGYTF. Here the CDR3 DNA reads TGTGCCTGGAGTGGGGGACCGAAATTCTATGGCTACACCTTC.

The CDR3 sequence: CASSDGQGNTEAFF. DNA for the CDR3: TGTGCCAGCAGTGACGGCCAGGGTAACACTGAAGCTTTCTTT. This chain connects TRBV2 to TRBJ1-1, with TRBD1 as a possible D gene (5 bases). This CDR3 contains 14 residues. Trimming left V 3 bases short and J 2 bases short, with 10 bases between. Germline values: CDR1 SNHLY, CDR2 FYNNEI.

The table lists this clone with a few counts. The chain combines TRBV5-1 with TRBJ1-2; D remains unclear. V was pared by 6 bases and J by 2 bases, with 11 bases between. In germline, CDR1 is SGHRS, CDR2 YFSETQ. This CDR3 has 13 amino acids. CDR3 in DNA: TGCGCCAGCACCCCTGACATCAACTATGGCTACACCTTC. Residues: CASTPDINYGYTF.

V is TRBV27 and J is TRBJ1-6; 7 bases fit TRBD1. V dropped 6 bases and J dropped 7; count of bases not matched to a gene: 6. CDR1 and CDR2 (germline): MNHEY, SMNVEV (reference sequence). The CDR3 covers 14 residues. The CDR3, as DNA: TGTGCCAGCAGGGCCACAGGGGCGAATTCACCCCTCCACTTT. Residues: CASRATGANSPLHF.